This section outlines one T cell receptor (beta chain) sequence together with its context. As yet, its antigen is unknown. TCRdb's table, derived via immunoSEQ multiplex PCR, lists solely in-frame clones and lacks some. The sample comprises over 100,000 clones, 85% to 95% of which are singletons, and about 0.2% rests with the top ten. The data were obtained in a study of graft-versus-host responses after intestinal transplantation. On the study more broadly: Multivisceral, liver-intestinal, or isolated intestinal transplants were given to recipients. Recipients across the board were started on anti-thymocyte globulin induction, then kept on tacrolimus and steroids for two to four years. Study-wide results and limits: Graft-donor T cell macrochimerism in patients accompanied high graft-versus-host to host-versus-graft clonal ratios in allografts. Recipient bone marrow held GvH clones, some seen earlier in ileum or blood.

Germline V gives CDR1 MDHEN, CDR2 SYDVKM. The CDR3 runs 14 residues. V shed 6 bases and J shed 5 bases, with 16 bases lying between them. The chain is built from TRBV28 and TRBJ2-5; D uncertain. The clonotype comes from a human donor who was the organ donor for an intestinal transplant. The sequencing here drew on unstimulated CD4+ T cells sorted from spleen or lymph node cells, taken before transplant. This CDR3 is CASSPRRSGETQYF. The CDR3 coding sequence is TGTGCCAGCAGCCCCCGCCGGAGTGGGGAGACCCAGTACTTC.